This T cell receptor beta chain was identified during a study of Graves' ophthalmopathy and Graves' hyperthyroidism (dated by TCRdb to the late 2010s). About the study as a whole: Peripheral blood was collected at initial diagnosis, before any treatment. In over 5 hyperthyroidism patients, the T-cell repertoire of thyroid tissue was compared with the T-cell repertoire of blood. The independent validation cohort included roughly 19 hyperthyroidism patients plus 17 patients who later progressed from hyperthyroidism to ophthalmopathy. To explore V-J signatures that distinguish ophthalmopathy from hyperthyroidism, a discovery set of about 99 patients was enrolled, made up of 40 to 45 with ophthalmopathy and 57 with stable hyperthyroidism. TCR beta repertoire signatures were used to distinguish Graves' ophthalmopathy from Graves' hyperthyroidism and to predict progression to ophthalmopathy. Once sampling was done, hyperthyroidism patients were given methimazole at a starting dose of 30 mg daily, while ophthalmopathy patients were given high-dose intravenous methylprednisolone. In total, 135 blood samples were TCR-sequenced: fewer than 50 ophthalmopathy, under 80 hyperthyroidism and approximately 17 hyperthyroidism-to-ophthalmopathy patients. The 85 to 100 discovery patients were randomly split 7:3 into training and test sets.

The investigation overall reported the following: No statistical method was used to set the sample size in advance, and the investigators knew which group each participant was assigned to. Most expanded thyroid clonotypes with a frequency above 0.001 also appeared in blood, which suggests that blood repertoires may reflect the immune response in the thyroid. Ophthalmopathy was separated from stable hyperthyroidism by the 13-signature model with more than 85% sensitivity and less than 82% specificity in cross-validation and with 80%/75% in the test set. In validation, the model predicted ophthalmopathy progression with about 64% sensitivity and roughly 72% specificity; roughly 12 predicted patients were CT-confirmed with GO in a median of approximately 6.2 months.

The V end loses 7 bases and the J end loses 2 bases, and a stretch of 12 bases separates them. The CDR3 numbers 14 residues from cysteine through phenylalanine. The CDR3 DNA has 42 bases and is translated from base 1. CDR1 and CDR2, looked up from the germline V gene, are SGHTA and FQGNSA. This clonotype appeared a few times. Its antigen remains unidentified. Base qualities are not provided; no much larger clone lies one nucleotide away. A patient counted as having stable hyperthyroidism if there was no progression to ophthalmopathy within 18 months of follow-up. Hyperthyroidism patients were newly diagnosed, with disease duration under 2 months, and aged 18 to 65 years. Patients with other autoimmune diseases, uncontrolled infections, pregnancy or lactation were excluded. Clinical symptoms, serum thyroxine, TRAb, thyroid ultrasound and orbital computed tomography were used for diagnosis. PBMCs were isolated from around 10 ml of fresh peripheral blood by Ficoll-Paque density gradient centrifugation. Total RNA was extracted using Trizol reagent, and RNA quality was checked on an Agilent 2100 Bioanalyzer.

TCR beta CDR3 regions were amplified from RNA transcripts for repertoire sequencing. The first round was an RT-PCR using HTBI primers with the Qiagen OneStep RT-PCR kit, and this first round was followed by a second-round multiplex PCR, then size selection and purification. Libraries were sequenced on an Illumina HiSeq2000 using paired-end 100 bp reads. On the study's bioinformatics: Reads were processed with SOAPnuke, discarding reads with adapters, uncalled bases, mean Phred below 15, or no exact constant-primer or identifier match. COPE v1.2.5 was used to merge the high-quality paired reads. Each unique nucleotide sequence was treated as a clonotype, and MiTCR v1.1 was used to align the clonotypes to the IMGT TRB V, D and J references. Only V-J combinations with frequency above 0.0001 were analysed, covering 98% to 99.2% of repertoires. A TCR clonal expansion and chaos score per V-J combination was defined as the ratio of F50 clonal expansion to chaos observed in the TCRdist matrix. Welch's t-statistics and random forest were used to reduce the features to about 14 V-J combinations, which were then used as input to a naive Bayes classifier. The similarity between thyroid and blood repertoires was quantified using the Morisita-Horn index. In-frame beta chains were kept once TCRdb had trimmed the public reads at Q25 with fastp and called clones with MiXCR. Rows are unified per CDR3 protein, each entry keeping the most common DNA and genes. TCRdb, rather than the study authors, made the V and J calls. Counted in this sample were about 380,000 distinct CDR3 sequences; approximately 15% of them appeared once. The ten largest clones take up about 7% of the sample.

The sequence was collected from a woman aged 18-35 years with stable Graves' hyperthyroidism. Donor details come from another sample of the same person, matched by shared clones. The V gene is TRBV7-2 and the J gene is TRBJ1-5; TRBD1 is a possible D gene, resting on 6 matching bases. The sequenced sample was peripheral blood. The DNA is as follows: TGTGCCAGCACCTGGGCAGGGGGCAATCAGCCCCAGCATTTT. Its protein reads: CASTWAGGNQPQHF. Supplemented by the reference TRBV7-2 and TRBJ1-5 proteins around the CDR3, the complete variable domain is GAGVSQSPSNKVTEKGKDVELRCDPISGHTALYWYRQSLGQGLEFLIYFQGNSAPDKSGLPSDRFSAERTGGSVSTLTIQRTQQEDSAVYLCASTWAGGNQPQHFGDGTRLSIL.